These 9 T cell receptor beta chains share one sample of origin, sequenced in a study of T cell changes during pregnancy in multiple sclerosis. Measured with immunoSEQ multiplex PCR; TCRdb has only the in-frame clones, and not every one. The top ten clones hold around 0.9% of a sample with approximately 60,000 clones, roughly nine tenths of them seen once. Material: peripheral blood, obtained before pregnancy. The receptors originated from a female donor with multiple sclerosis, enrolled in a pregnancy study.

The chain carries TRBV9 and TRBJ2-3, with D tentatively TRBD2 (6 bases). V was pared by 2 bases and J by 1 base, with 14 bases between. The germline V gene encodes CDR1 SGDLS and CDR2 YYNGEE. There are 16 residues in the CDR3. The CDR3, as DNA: TGTGCCAGCAGCGTTAGGGACTGGGGGGGCACAGATACGCAGTATTTT. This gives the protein CASSVRDWGGTDTQYF.

The CDR3 sequence: CASRLGVSQPQHF. In DNA, the CDR3 is TGTGCCAGCCGATTGGGCGTAAGTCAGCCCCAGCATTTT. The chain recombines TRBV2 with TRBJ1-5; D remains ambiguous. With 8 bases removed from V and 6 bases from J, the gap between germline ends came to 14 bases. The germline gives CDR1 SNHLY, CDR2 FYNNEI. There are 13 residues in the CDR3.

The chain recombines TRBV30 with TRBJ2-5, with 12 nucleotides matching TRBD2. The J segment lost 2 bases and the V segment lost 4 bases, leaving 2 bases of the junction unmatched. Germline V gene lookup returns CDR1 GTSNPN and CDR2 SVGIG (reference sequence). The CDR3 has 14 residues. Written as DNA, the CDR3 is TGTGCCTGGACTAGCGGGGGGGTACAAGAGACCCAGTACTTC. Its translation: CAWTSGGVQETQYF.

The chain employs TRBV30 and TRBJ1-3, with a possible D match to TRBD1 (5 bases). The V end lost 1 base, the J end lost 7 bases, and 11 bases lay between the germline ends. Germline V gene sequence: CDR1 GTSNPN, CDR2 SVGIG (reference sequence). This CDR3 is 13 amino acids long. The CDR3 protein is CAWSASPGNTIYF. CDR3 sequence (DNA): TGTGCCTGGAGTGCAAGTCCAGGGAACACCATATATTTT.

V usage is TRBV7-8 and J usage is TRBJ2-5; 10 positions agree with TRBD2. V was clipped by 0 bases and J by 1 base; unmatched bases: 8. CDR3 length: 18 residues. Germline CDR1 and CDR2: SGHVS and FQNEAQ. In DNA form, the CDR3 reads TGTGCCAGCAGCTTAGCCAGCGGGGGGGCCGTATTCCAAGAGACCCAGTACTTC. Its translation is CASSLASGGAVFQETQYF.

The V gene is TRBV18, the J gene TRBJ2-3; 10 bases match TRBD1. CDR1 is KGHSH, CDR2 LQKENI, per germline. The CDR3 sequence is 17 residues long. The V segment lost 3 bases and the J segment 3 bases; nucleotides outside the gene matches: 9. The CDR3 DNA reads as TGTGCCAGCTCACCCCTACGACAGGGGGCGCAAACAGATACGCAGTATTTT. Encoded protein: CASSPLRQGAQTDTQYF.

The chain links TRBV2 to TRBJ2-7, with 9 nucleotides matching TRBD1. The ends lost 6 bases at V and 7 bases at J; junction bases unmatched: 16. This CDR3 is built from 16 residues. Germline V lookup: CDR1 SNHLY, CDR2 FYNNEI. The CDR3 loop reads CASSVLPGQGSGEQYF. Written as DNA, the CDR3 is TGTGCCAGCAGCGTTCTACCGGGACAGGGATCGGGTGAGCAGTACTTC.

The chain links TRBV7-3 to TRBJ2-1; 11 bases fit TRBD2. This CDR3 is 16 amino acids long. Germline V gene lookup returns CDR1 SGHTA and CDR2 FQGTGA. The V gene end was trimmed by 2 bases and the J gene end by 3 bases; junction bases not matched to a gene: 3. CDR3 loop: CASSLYGTSGYNEQFF. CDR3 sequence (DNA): TGTGCCAGCAGCTTATATGGGACTAGCGGCTACAATGAGCAGTTCTTC.

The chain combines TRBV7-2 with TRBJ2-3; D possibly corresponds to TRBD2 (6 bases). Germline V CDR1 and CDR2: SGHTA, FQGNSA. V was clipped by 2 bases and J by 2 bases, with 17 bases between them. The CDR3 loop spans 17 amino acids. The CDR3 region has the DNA TGTGCCAGCAGCTTAACTGGCGGGGCAAGTTTCACAGATACGCAGTATTTT. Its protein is CASSLTGGASFTDTQYF.